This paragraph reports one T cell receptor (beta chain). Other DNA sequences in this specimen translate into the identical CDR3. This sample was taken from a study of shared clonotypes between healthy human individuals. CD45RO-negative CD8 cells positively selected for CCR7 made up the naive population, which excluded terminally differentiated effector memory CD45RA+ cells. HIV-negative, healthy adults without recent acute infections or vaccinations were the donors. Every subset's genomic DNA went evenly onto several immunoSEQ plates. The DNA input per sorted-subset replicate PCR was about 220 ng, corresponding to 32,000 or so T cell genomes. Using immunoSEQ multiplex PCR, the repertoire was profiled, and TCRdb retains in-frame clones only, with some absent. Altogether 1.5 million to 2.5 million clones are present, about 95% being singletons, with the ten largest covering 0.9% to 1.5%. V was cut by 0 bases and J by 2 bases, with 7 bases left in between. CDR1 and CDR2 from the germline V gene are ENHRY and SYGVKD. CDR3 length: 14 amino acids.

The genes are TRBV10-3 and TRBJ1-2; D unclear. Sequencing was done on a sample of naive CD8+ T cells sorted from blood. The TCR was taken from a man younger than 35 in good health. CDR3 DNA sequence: TGTGCCATCAGTGAGTCCGGCAGAAACTATGGCTACACCTTC. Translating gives CAISESGRNYGYTF.